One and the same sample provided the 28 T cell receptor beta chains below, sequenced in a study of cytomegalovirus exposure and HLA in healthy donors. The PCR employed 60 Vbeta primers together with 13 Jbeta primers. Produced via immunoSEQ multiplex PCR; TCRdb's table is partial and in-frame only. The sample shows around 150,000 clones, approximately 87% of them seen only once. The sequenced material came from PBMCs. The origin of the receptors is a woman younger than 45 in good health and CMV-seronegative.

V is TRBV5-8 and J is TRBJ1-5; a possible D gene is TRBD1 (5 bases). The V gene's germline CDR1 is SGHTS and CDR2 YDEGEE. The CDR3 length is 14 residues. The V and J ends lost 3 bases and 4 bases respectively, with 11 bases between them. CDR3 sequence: CASSYRYRNQPQHF. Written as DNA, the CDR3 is TGTGCCAGCAGCTACAGATACAGGAATCAGCCCCAGCATTTT.

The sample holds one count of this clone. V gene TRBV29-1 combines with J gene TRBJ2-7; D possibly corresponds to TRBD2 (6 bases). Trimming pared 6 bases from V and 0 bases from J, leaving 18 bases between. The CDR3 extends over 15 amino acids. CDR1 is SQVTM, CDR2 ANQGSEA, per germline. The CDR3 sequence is CSVGAPGTGSYEQYF. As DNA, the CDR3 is TGCAGCGTCGGGGCACCCGGGACTGGCTCCTACGAGCAGTACTTC.

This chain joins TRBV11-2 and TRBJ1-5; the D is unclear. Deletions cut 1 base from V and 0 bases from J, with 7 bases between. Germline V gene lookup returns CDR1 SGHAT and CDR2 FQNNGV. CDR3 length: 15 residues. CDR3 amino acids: CASSLGHHSNQPQHF. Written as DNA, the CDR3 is TGTGCCAGCAGCTTAGGACACCATAGCAATCAGCCCCAGCATTTT.

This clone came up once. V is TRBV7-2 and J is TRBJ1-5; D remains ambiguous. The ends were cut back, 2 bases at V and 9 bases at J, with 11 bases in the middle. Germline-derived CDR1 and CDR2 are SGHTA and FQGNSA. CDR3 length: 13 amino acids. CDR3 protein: CASSLQASPPQHF. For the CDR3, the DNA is TGTGCCAGCAGCTTACAGGCATCGCCGCCCCAGCATTTT.

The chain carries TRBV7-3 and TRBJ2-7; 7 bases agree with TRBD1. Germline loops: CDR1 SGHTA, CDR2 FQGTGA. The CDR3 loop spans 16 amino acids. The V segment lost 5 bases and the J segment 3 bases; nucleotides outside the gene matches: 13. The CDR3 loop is CASSLNRGVLRYEQYF. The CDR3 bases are TGTGCCAGCAGCCTGAACAGGGGCGTTCTCCGCTACGAGCAGTACTTC.

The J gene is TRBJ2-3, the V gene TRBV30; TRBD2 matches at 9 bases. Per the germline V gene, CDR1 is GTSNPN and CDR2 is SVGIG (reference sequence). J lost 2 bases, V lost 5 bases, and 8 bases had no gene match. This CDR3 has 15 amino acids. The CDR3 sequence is CAWGFSGGFTDTQYF. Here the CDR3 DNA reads TGTGCCTGGGGGTTTAGCGGGGGATTCACAGATACGCAGTATTTT.

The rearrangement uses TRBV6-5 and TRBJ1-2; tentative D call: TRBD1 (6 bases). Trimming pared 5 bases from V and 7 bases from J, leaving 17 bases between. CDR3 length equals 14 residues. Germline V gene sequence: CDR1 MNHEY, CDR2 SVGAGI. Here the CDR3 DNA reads TGTGCCAGCAGTACCCATAGGACAGTGCGTGGCTACACCTTC. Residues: CASSTHRTVRGYTF.

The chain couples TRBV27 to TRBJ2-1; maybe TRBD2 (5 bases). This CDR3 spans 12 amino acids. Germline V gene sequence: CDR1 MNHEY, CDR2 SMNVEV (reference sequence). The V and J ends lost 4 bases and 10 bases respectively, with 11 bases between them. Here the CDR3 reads CASSSLPGEQFF. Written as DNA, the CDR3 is TGTGCCAGCAGTTCTTTACCGGGGGAGCAGTTCTTC.

CDR3 coding DNA: TGTGCCACCAGCAACCCGACAGGGCACAATGAGCAGTTCTTC. Protein: CATSNPTGHNEQFF. The rearrangement joins TRBV15 to TRBJ2-1, with TRBD1 matching over 7 bases. The ends lost 4 bases at V and 5 bases at J; junction bases unmatched: 5. This CDR3 region has 14 residues. Germline lookup yields CDR1 LNHNV and CDR2 YYDKDF (reference sequence).

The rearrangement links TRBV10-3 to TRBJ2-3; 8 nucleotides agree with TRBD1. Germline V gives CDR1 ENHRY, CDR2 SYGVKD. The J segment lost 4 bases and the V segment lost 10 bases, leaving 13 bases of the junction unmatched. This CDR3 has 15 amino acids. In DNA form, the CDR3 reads TGTGCCACCCAAGGTTATACAGGGGGGTCAGATACGCAGTATTTT. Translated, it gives CATQGYTGGSDTQYF.

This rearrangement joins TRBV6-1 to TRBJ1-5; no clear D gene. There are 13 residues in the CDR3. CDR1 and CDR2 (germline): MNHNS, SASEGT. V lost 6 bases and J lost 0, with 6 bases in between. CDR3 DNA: TGTGCCAGCAGGCGATATAGCAATCAGCCCCAGCATTTT. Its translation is CASRRYSNQPQHF.

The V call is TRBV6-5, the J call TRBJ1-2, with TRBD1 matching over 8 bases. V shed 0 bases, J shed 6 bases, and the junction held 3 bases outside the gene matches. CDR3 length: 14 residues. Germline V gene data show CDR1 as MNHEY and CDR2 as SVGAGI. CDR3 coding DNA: TGTGCCAGCAGTTACTCGATCAGGGGGCATGGCTACACCTTC. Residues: CASSYSIRGHGYTF.

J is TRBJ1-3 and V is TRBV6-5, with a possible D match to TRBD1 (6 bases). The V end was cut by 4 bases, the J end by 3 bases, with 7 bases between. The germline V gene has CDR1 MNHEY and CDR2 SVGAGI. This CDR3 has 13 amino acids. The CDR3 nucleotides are TGTGCCAGCAGTTGGACAGTTGGAAACACCATATATTTT. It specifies CASSWTVGNTIYF.

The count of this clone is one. The CDR3 region is CASSLVAGGYEQYF. CDR3 sequence (DNA): TGTGCCAGCAGCTTGGTGGCAGGGGGCTACGAGCAGTACTTC. The rearrangement uses TRBV5-6 and TRBJ2-5; 7 bases are shared with TRBD1. The J call is uncertain, as TRBJ2-7 better fits the DNA end. This CDR3 has 14 amino acids. In germline, CDR1 is SGHDT, CDR2 YYEEEE.

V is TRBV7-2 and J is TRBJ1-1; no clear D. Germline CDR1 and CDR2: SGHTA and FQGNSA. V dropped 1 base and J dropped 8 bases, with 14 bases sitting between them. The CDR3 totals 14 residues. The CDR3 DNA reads TGTGCCAGCAGCTTAGTAGTACAAACTAACGAAGCTTTCTTT. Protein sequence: CASSLVVQTNEAFF.

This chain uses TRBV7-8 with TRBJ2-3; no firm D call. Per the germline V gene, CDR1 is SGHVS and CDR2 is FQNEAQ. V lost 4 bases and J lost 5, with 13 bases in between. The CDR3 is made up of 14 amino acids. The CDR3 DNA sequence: TGTGCCAGCAGCTCCACTGGTCGCGGAGATACGCAGTATTTT. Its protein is CASSSTGRGDTQYF.

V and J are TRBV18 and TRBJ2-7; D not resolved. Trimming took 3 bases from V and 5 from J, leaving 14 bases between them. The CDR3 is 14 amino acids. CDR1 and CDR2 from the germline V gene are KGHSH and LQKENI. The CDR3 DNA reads TGTGCCAGCTCACCTAGCCGGATCCCCAACGAGCAGTACTTC. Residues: CASSPSRIPNEQYF.

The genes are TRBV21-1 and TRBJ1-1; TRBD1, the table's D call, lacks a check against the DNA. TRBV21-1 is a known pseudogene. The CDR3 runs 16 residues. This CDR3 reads CASSKAGAGLNTEAFF. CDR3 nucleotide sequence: TGTGCCAGCAGCAAAGCTGGTGCAGGTTTGAACACTGAAGCTTTCTTT.

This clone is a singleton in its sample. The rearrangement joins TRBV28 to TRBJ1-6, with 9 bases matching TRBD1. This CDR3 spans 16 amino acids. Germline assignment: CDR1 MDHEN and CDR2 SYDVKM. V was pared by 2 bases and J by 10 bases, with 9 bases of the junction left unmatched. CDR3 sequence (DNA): TGTGCCAGCAGTTTAGTCGGGACAGGGTATGAATCACCCCTCCACTTT. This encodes CASSLVGTGYESPLHF.

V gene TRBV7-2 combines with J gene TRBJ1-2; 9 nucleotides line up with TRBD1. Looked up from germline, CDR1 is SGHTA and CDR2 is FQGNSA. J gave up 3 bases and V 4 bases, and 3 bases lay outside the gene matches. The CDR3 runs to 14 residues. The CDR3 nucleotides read TGTGCCAGCAGCTCACAGGGGGCTCACTATGGCTACACCTTC. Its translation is CASSSQGAHYGYTF. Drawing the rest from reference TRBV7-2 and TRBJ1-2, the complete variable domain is GAGVSQSPSNKVTEKGKDVELRCDPISGHTALYWYRQSLGQGLEFLIYFQGNSAPDKSGLPSDRFSAERTGGSVSTLTIQRTQQEDSAVYLCASSSQGAHYGYTFGSGTRLTVV.

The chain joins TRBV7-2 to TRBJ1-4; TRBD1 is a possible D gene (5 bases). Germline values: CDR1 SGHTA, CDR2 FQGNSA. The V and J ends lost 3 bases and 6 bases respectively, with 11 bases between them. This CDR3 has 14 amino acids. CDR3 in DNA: TGTGCCAGCAGCTTCACAAGGGGATATGAAAAACTGTTTTTT. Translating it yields CASSFTRGYEKLFF.

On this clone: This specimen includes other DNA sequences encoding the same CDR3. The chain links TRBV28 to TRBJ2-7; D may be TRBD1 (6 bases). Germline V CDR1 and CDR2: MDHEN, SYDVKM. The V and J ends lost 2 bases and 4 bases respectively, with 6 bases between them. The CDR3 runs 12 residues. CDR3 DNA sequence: TGTGCCAGCAGTTTAAGGGGGTACGAGCAGTACTTC. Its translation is CASSLRGYEQYF.

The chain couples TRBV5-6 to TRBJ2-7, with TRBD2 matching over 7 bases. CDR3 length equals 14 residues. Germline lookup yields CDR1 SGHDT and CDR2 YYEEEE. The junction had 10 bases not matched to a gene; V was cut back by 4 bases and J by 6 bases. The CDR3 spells CASSASGLFREQYF. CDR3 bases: TGTGCCAGCAGCGCTAGCGGCTTATTCCGCGAGCAGTACTTC.

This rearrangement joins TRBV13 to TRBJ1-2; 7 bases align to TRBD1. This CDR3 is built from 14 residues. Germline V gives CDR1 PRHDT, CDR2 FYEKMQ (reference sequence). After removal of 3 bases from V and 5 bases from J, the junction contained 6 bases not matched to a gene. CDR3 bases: TGTGCCAGCAGCTTGATCAGGGGGAAGTATGGCTACACCTTC. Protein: CASSLIRGKYGYTF.

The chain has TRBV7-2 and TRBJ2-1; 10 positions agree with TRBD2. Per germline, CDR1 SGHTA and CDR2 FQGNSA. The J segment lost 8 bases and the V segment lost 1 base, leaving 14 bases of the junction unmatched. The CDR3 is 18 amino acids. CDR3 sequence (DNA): TGTGCCAGCAGCTTAGAGTCTAGCGGGAGCGGATTGAGATATGAGCAGTTCTTC. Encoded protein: CASSLESSGSGLRYEQFF.

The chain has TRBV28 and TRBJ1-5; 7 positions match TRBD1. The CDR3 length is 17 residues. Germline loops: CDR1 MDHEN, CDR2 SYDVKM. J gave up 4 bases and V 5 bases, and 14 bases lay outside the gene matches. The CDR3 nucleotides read TGTGCCAGCAGTCCCCAAAGGGGACAGAGAAGAAATCAGCCCCAGCATTTT. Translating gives CASSPQRGQRRNQPQHF.

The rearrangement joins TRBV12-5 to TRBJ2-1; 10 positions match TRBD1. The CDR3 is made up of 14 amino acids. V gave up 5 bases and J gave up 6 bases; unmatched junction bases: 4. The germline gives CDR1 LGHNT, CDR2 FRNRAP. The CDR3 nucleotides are TGTGCTAGTGGTCGGGGACAGGGGCTCAATGAGCAGTTCTTC. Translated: CASGRGQGLNEQFF.

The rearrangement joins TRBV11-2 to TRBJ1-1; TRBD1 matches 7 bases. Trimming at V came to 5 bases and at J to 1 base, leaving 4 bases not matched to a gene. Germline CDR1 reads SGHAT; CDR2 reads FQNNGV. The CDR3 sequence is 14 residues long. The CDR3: CASSQWTGNTEAFF. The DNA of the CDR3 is TGTGCCAGCAGCCAGTGGACAGGGAACACTGAAGCTTTCTTT.